This entry lists 6 T cell receptor beta chains sequenced from one sample in a study of response to subunit inactivated influenza vaccine. TCRdb processed the RT-PCR reads anew with MiXCR; each CDR3 protein has one entry. The sample carries under 550,000 distinct CDR3 sequences, roughly 7.6% recorded once. Specimen: PBMCs from blood, collected roughly 24 months after vaccination. The receptors originated from a man between 50 and 69 years old who received an inactivated influenza vaccine.

The sample holds a few counts of this clonotype. The chain carries TRBV20-1 and TRBJ1-3, with TRBD1 matching over 8 bases. This CDR3 spans 13 amino acids. Trimming cost V 7 bases and J 1 base; bases outside gene matches: 3. Germline lookup yields CDR1 DFQATT and CDR2 SNEGSKA (reference sequence). The CDR3 DNA is TGCAGTGGACGGACAGGGTCTGGAAACACCATATATTTT. Its protein product is CSGRTGSGNTIYF.

This clonotype occurred many times. The chain carries TRBV28 and TRBJ1-2, with a weak D call TRBD1 (5 bases). CDR3 length equals 15 residues. Germline assignment: CDR1 MDHEN and CDR2 SYDVKM. Trimming took 3 bases from V and 4 from J, leaving 15 bases between them. CDR3 in amino acids: CASSFGAGMAYGYTF. The CDR3 DNA reads as TGTGCCAGCAGTTTCGGCGCAGGGATGGCCTATGGCTACACCTTC.

This clonotype was observed many times. The CDR3 loop is CSVGQTANTEAFF. CDR3 DNA: TGCAGCGTCGGGCAGACAGCTAACACTGAAGCTTTCTTT. The genes are TRBV29-1 and TRBJ1-1; TRBD1 is a possible D gene (5 bases). The CDR3 is 13 residues long. Germline CDR1 reads SQVTM; CDR2 reads ANQGSEA. V dropped 6 bases and J dropped 2 bases, with 13 bases sitting between them. The whole variable domain, filled in from reference TRBV29-1 and TRBJ1-1, reads SAVISQKPSRDICQRGTSLTIQCQVDSQVTMMFWYRQQPGQSLTLIATANQGSEATYESGFVIDKFPISRPNLTFSTLTVSNMSPEDSSIYLCSVGQTANTEAFFGQGTRLTVV.

This clonotype occurred many times. The rearrangement joins TRBV2 to TRBJ1-1; D gene ambiguous. Deletions cut 2 bases from V and 0 bases from J, with 10 bases between. Germline V CDR1 and CDR2: SNHLY, FYNNEI. CDR3 length: 15 amino acids. This chain's CDR3 is CASSEWWTLNTEAFF. The CDR3 nucleotides are TGTGCCAGCAGTGAATGGTGGACGCTGAACACTGAAGCTTTCTTT.

This clonotype was seen a few times. The rearrangement joins TRBV20-1 to TRBJ2-7, with TRBD1 identical over 7 bases. J lost 0 bases, V lost 7 bases, and 6 bases had no gene match. Germline loops: CDR1 DFQATT, CDR2 SNEGSKA (reference sequence). CDR3 length equals 13 residues. This CDR3 reads CSVPGTVSYEQYF. The CDR3 region has the DNA TGCAGTGTCCCCGGGACAGTCTCCTACGAGCAGTACTTC.

The J gene is TRBJ2-6, the V gene TRBV12-3 or TRBV12-4; D might be TRBD1 (5 bases). Trimming stripped 8 bases from V and 2 bases from J, with 7 bases between. The CDR3 runs to 13 residues. Here the CDR3 DNA reads TGTGCCAGCCAGGGTGCTGGGGCCAACGTCCTGACTTTC. Translating gives CASQGAGANVLTF.